These 30 T cell receptor beta chains share one sample of origin, sequenced in a study of Tregs in tolerant kidney transplant recipients. Data came from immunoSEQ multiplex PCR; TCRdb stores just in-frame clones and leaves some out. In the table there are roughly 69,000 clones, roughly 89% of which are singletons. The input for sequencing was CD4+ T cells from blood, taken before the transplant. All receptors derive from a human donor who received a combined kidney and bone marrow transplant.

The genes are TRBV7-2 and TRBJ2-3; D gene unclear. The CDR3 spans 17 residues. Germline V CDR1 and CDR2: SGHTA, FQGNSA. Trimming took off 3 bases at V and 6 bases at J, with 22 bases between the two ends. The CDR3 loop is CASSFAPALRIVDTQYF. CDR3 DNA: TGTGCCAGCAGCTTCGCGCCTGCTCTCCGAATAGTGGATACGCAGTATTTT. The variable domain in full, with the rest retrieved from reference TRBV7-2 and TRBJ2-3, is GAGVSQSPSNKVTEKGKDVELRCDPISGHTALYWYRQSLGQGLEFLIYFQGNSAPDKSGLPSDRFSAERTGGSVSTLTIQRTQQEDSAVYLCASSFAPALRIVDTQYFGPGTRLTVL.

CDR3 DNA: TGTGCCAGCACGGGACAGGGGGCCCTGGAGCAGTACTTC. Its translation is CASTGQGALEQYF. The chain uses TRBV6-1 and TRBJ2-7; 12 bases agree with TRBD1. The CDR3 length is 13 residues. V was pared by 7 bases and J by 7 bases, with 5 bases of the junction left unmatched. Germline values: CDR1 MNHNS, CDR2 SASEGT.

This chain uses TRBV7-2 with TRBJ2-3, with no clear D. Germline CDR1 is SGHTA and CDR2 is FQGNSA. With 1 base removed from V and 3 bases from J, the gap between germline ends came to 11 bases. The CDR3 extends over 15 amino acids. The CDR3 DNA reads as TGTGCCAGCAGCTTAGTTAACCGCGGAACAGATACGCAGTATTTT. It codes for CASSLVNRGTDTQYF.

The chain employs TRBV6-5 and TRBJ2-1, with a tentative D call TRBD2 (5 bases). CDR1 is MNHEY, CDR2 SVGAGI, per germline. This CDR3 comprises 13 residues. V lost 8 bases to trimming and J lost 4 bases, with 12 bases between them. CDR3 loop: CASRASPYNEQFF. In nucleotides, the CDR3 is TGTGCCAGCCGGGCTAGCCCTTACAATGAGCAGTTCTTC.

J is TRBJ2-1 and V is TRBV28, with TRBD2 matching over 12 bases. The CDR3 is 16 amino acids. V dropped 3 bases and J dropped 0; count of bases not matched to a gene: 0. In germline, CDR1 is MDHEN, CDR2 SYDVKM. CDR3 protein: CASSLTSGSSYNEQFF. The CDR3 region has the DNA TGTGCCAGCAGTTTGACTAGCGGGAGCTCCTACAATGAGCAGTTCTTC.

The genes are TRBV2 and TRBJ2-1; 8 bases map to TRBD2. The length of the CDR3 is 15 residues. From germline, CDR1 is SNHLY and CDR2 FYNNEI. The V segment lost 5 bases and the J segment 2 bases; nucleotides outside the gene matches: 5. The CDR3 DNA sequence: TGTGCCAGCAGTTTGACTAGCGCGACCTACAATGAGCAGTTCTTC. Protein product: CASSLTSATYNEQFF. The full variable domain, with the rest looked up from reference TRBV2 and TRBJ2-1, is EPEVTQTPSHQVTQMGQEVILRCVPISNHLYFYWYRQILGQKVEFLVSFYNNEISEKSEIFDDQFSVERPDGSNFTLKIRSTKLEDSAMYFCASSLTSATYNEQFFGPGTRLTVL.

This chain connects TRBV28 to TRBJ1-3, with D unclear. The CDR3 has 15 amino acids. Germline V gene data show CDR1 as MDHEN and CDR2 as SYDVKM. Trimming stripped 9 bases from V and 1 base from J, with 16 bases between. The DNA of the CDR3 is TGTGCCAGTGAGGGCGGCCGACCTTCTGGAAACACCATATATTTT. Its translation: CASEGGRPSGNTIYF.

The chain carries TRBV30 and TRBJ1-2; D is ambiguous. V lost 3 bases and J 2 bases, leaving 19 bases between the germline ends. The CDR3 extends over 16 amino acids. CDR1 is GTSNPN and CDR2 is SVGIG in the germline V gene (reference sequence). As DNA, the CDR3 is TGTGCCTGGAGAGATCCGGCTAAGGCGGGAAACTATGGCTACACCTTC. It translates to CAWRDPAKAGNYGYTF.

V and J are TRBV9 and TRBJ2-5, with 7 bases fitting TRBD2. Germline V CDR1 and CDR2: SGDLS, YYNGEE. CDR3 size: 15 residues. With V trimmed by 2 bases and J by 4 bases, 8 bases remained unmatched. As DNA, the CDR3 is TGTGCCAGCAGCGTCAGTATGGCGGGAGTAGAGACCCAGTACTTC. Residues: CASSVSMAGVETQYF.

V gene TRBV5-1 combines with J gene TRBJ2-3; possibly TRBD1 for D (6 bases). The CDR3 has 16 residues. Germline CDR1 and CDR2: SGHRS and YFSETQ. The V gene lost 0 bases and the J gene lost 3 bases, with 14 bases spanning the gap. Here the CDR3 reads CASSLGGTTVTDTQYF. Written as DNA, the CDR3 is TGCGCCAGCAGCTTGGGTGGGACAACCGTTACAGATACGCAGTATTTT. Variable domain in full (rest from reference TRBV5-1 and TRBJ2-3): KAGVTQTPRYLIKTRGQQVTLSCSPISGHRSVSWYQQTPGQGLQFLFEYFSETQRNKGNFPGRFSGRQFSNSRSEMNVSTLELGDSALYLCASSLGGTTVTDTQYFGPGTRLTVL.

The rearrangement uses TRBV5-8 and TRBJ2-1, with TRBD1 matching 8 bases. Looked up from germline, CDR1 is SGHTS and CDR2 is YDEGEE. With 5 bases clipped from V and 14 bases from J, the junction kept 6 bases outside the gene matches. The CDR3 covers 11 residues. In DNA, the CDR3 is TGTGCCAGCAGACGAGGACAGGGAAAGTTCTTC. This sequence encodes CASRRGQGKFF.

This chain connects TRBV5-8 to TRBJ2-7; TRBD1 matches 9 bases. The CDR3 is 14 residues long. The J segment lost 3 bases and the V segment lost 6 bases, leaving 7 bases of the junction unmatched. Germline-derived CDR1 and CDR2 are SGHTS and YDEGEE. The CDR3, as DNA: TGTGCCAGCACCCCGGGACAGGGATTCTACGAGCAGTACTTC. Amino acids: CASTPGQGFYEQYF.

The chain recombines TRBV6-1 with TRBJ1-5, with unresolved D. Germline CDR1 MNHNS, CDR2 SASEGT. The CDR3 is made up of 11 amino acids. Trimming cost V 3 bases and J 7 bases, with 4 bases left between them. Here the CDR3 DNA reads TGTGCCAGCAGTGATACACAGCCCCAGCATTTT. Protein sequence: CASSDTQPQHF.

The gene calls are TRBV29-1 and TRBJ2-1; TRBD2 agrees at 10 bases. The germline CDR1 and CDR2 sequences are SQVTM and ANQGSEA. The CDR3 has 16 amino acids. J lost 6 bases, V lost 4 bases, and 12 bases had no gene match. The CDR3 here is CSVVWISSGSFNEQFF. The CDR3 coding sequence is TGCAGCGTTGTTTGGATTTCTAGCGGGAGTTTCAATGAGCAGTTCTTC.

This clone was recorded only once. The chain couples TRBV10-3 to TRBJ1-5, with a weak D call TRBD1 (5 bases). V lost 6 bases and J 1 base, leaving 7 bases between the germline ends. Per germline, CDR1 ENHRY and CDR2 SYGVKD. The CDR3 has 13 amino acids. In DNA form, the CDR3 reads TGTGCCATCAGCAAGGGGAGCAATCAGCCCCAGCATTTT. As protein: CAISKGSNQPQHF.

The rearrangement uses TRBV7-3 and TRBJ1-1; tentatively, D is TRBD1 (5 bases). The CDR3 totals 13 residues. Germline lookup yields CDR1 SGHTA and CDR2 FQGTGA. Trimming left V 5 bases short and J 3 bases short, with 10 bases between. The CDR3, as DNA: TGTGCCAGCAGCCAGGACACTTACACTGAAGCTTTCTTT. Translating it yields CASSQDTYTEAFF.

The rearrangement joins TRBV18 to TRBJ1-3; 7 positions match TRBD1. J was trimmed by 3 bases and V by 3 bases; bases with no gene match: 2. This CDR3 comprises 14 residues. Germline V gives CDR1 KGHSH, CDR2 LQKENI. The CDR3 nucleotides are TGTGCCAGCTCACCGACAGGGAGTGGAAACACCATATATTTT. This encodes CASSPTGSGNTIYF.

The chain employs TRBV5-1 and TRBJ1-2, with D possibly matching TRBD1 (5 bases). The CDR3 length is 14 residues. The V end was cut by 4 bases, the J end by 1 base, with 11 bases between. Germline V lookup: CDR1 SGHRS, CDR2 YFSETQ. The CDR3 loop reads CASSPRTSNYGYTF. The CDR3 bases are TGCGCCAGCAGCCCACGGACAAGTAACTATGGCTACACCTTC.

The chain employs TRBV28 and TRBJ2-7; 7 bases match TRBD1. The CDR3 sequence is 16 residues long. V was clipped by 6 bases and J by 2 bases; unmatched bases: 13. The V gene's germline CDR1 is MDHEN and CDR2 SYDVKM. CDR3 protein: CASSRISGTVAYEQYF. CDR3 sequence (DNA): TGTGCCAGCAGCCGCATCTCTGGGACAGTGGCCTACGAGCAGTACTTC.

The chain links TRBV7-2 to TRBJ2-5, with 9 bases identical to TRBD2. The V gene end was trimmed by 3 bases and the J gene end by 9 bases; junction bases not matched to a gene: 14. The CDR3 consists of 16 residues. Germline V lookup: CDR1 SGHTA, CDR2 FQGNSA. The CDR3 coding sequence is TGTGCCAGCAGCTTGGGTCCCCTAGCGGGAACGGCGGCCCAGTACTTC. This encodes CASSLGPLAGTAAQYF.

This clone was recorded once. The chain carries TRBV2 and TRBJ2-3; 10 positions agree with TRBD2. V was pared by 6 bases and J by 2 bases, with 8 bases of the junction left unmatched. The CDR3 has 16 residues. The V gene's germline CDR1 is SNHLY and CDR2 FYNNEI. The CDR3 nucleotides read TGTGCCAGCAGGATACTAGCGGGAAGACACACAGATACGCAGTATTTT. It translates to CASRILAGRHTDTQYF.

This chain uses TRBV7-2 with TRBJ2-7, with TRBD2 matching over 9 bases. This CDR3 has 15 residues. CDR1 is SGHTA and CDR2 is FQGNSA in the germline V gene. The J segment lost 2 bases and the V segment lost 4 bases, leaving 6 bases of the junction unmatched. The CDR3, as DNA: TGTGCCAGCAGCTGGAGTAGGACTAGCGCCTACGAGCAGTACTTC. Amino acids: CASSWSRTSAYEQYF. Full variable domain (missing parts from reference TRBV7-2 and TRBJ2-7): GAGVSQSPSNKVTEKGKDVELRCDPISGHTALYWYRQSLGQGLEFLIYFQGNSAPDKSGLPSDRFSAERTGGSVSTLTIQRTQQEDSAVYLCASSWSRTSAYEQYFGPGTRLTVT.

The rearrangement uses TRBV27 and TRBJ1-2; 9 bases are shared with TRBD1. Germline V gene lookup returns CDR1 MNHEY and CDR2 SMNVEV (reference sequence). The CDR3 runs 14 residues. Germline trimming cut 8 bases from V and 8 bases from J; bases unmatched to any gene: 12. The CDR3 DNA sequence: TGTGCCAGCCGTCGGGACAGGGAGTCTTCGGGCTACACCTTC. Translation: CASRRDRESSGYTF.

The chain carries TRBV2 and TRBJ2-1; 11 bases map to TRBD2. CDR1 and CDR2 from the germline V gene are SNHLY and FYNNEI. J gave up 9 bases and V 6 bases, and 10 bases lay outside the gene matches. The CDR3 length is 15 residues. The CDR3 protein is CASSAGLAAISEQFF. The CDR3 coding sequence is TGTGCCAGCAGCGCGGGACTAGCGGCGATCAGTGAGCAGTTCTTC.

CDR3 sequence: CASSVGSLPNYGYTF. CDR3 in DNA: TGTGCCAGCAGCGTAGGTTCCCTTCCTAACTATGGCTACACCTTC. The rearrangement links TRBV9 to TRBJ1-2, with D unresolved. There are 15 residues in the CDR3. The V end was cut by 0 bases, the J end by 0 bases, with 9 bases between. Germline V lookup: CDR1 SGDLS, CDR2 YYNGEE.

The genes are TRBV4-3 and TRBJ2-3, with TRBD2 matching 12 bases. Per germline, CDR1 LGHNA and CDR2 YSLEER. The CDR3 extends over 17 amino acids. V trimming: 0 bases; J trimming: 2 bases; junction bases outside the gene matches: 3. The CDR3 DNA sequence: TGCGCCAGCAGCCAAGATGGACTAGCGGGGATCACAGATACGCAGTATTTT. The encoded protein is CASSQDGLAGITDTQYF.

This clone was counted a single time. V usage is TRBV6-5 and J usage is TRBJ1-5, with 7 positions matching TRBD1. There are 15 residues in the CDR3. J gave up 4 bases and V 8 bases, and 11 bases lay outside the gene matches. The germline V gene has CDR1 MNHEY and CDR2 SVGAGI. This chain's CDR3 is CASRLDRELNQPQHF. The CDR3, as DNA: TGTGCCAGCCGACTTGACAGGGAATTGAATCAGCCCCAGCATTTT.

This chain joins TRBV2 and TRBJ1-2; D ambiguous. This CDR3 has 13 residues. The germline V gene has CDR1 SNHLY and CDR2 FYNNEI. V lost 4 bases, J lost 2 bases, and 8 bases lay in between. Here the CDR3 reads CASSVYSNYGYTF. CDR3 sequence (DNA): TGTGCCAGCAGTGTATACAGCAACTATGGCTACACCTTC.

The chain uses TRBV15 and TRBJ2-6, with unresolved D. The V gene's germline CDR1 is LNHNV and CDR2 YYDKDF (reference sequence). CDR3 length equals 14 residues. The V gene lost 5 bases and the J gene lost 3 bases, with 8 bases spanning the gap. CDR3 sequence: CATSLRSGANVLTF. The DNA of the CDR3 is TGTGCCACCAGCCTCCGCAGTGGGGCCAACGTCCTGACTTTC.

The chain joins TRBV28 to TRBJ1-1, with TRBD1 identical over 8 bases. The V gene's germline CDR1 is MDHEN and CDR2 SYDVKM. The V gene end was trimmed by 6 bases and the J gene end by 3 bases; junction bases not matched to a gene: 12. CDR3 length: 16 amino acids. The CDR3 DNA reads as TGTGCCAGCAGCCCAAGCGACCGGGACAGGTACACTGAAGCTTTCTTT. It encodes CASSPSDRDRYTEAFF.